The 29 T cell receptor beta chains below come from one sample, sequenced in a study of blood T cell repertoires in COVID-19. The assay was immunoSEQ multiplex PCR, and TCRdb's table has in-frame clones only and misses some. In the table there are about 120,000 clones, 84% of which are singletons. The sample taken for sequencing was peripheral blood. The receptors shown here come from a middle-aged woman with acute or convalescent COVID-19.

This rearrangement joins TRBV5-4 to TRBJ1-3; D is possibly TRBD1 (6 bases). Trimming stripped 0 bases from V and 3 bases from J, with 13 bases between. Per the germline V gene, CDR1 is SGHNT and CDR2 is YYREEE (reference sequence). CDR3 length equals 16 residues. The CDR3 is CASSLGRGANGNTIYF. The DNA for the CDR3 is TGTGCCAGCAGCTTGGGACGGGGGGCAAATGGAAACACCATATATTTT.

The chain carries TRBV6-1 and TRBJ1-1; no definite D call. This CDR3 has 13 amino acids. CDR1 is MNHNS, CDR2 SASEGT, per germline. V was trimmed by 1 base and J by 4 bases, leaving 7 bases between them. In DNA, the CDR3 is TGTGCCAGCAGTGAAGGAGGGCGCACTGAAGCTTTCTTT. Translation: CASSEGGRTEAFF.

Only a few counts were recorded for this clone. The V gene is TRBV5-6, the J gene TRBJ2-7, with TRBD2 as a possible D gene (6 bases). V dropped 4 bases and J dropped 1 base, with 15 bases sitting between them. The CDR3 is 15 residues long. Looked up from germline, CDR1 is SGHDT and CDR2 is YYEEEE. The CDR3 DNA reads TGTGCCAGCAGCCACTACCGGGACTTTTCCTACGAGCAGTACTTC. This gives the protein CASSHYRDFSYEQYF.

CDR3 bases: TGTGCCAGCAGTTACGTCGGGGGAACTGAAGCTTTCTTT. This encodes CASSYVGGTEAFF. The J gene is TRBJ1-1, the V gene TRBV6-5; D may be TRBD1 (5 bases). The V gene's germline CDR1 is MNHEY and CDR2 SVGAGI. Deletions cut 2 bases from V and 5 bases from J, with 9 bases between. The CDR3 contains 13 residues.

This chain joins TRBV30 and TRBJ2-1; 11 bases are a match to TRBD2. This CDR3 contains 13 residues. Germline trimming cut 6 bases from V and 9 bases from J; bases unmatched to any gene: 7. CDR1 is GTSNPN and CDR2 is SVGIG in the germline V gene (reference sequence). The CDR3 sequence: CACLAGGQGEQFF. CDR3 sequence (DNA): TGTGCCTGTTTAGCGGGGGGGCAGGGTGAGCAGTTCTTC.

There are a few counts of this clone. V is TRBV7-2 and J is TRBJ2-3, with TRBD2 matching over 10 bases. The CDR3 sequence is 16 residues long. CDR1 and CDR2 (germline): SGHTA, FQGNSA. J lost 1 base, V lost 2 bases, and 3 bases had no gene match. CDR3 sequence (DNA): TGTGCCAGCAGCTTAAGCGGGGGGGCGGGCACAGATACGCAGTATTTT. Translating it yields CASSLSGGAGTDTQYF. Looking up the rest from reference TRBV7-2 and TRBJ2-3 gives the full variable domain: GAGVSQSPSNKVTEKGKDVELRCDPISGHTALYWYRQSLGQGLEFLIYFQGNSAPDKSGLPSDRFSAERTGGSVSTLTIQRTQQEDSAVYLCASSLSGGAGTDTQYFGPGTRLTVL.

The rearrangement links TRBV5-1 to TRBJ1-4; 10 bases match TRBD1. V shed 4 bases, J shed 3 bases, and the junction held 9 bases outside the gene matches. The CDR3 is made up of 17 amino acids. Per germline, CDR1 SGHRS and CDR2 YFSETQ. In nucleotides, the CDR3 is TGCGCCAGCAGCCATAGGACAGGGGGAGGACCTAATGAAAAACTGTTTTTT. Its protein product is CASSHRTGGGPNEKLFF. Complete variable domain (other parts from reference TRBV5-1 and TRBJ1-4): KAGVTQTPRYLIKTRGQQVTLSCSPISGHRSVSWYQQTPGQGLQFLFEYFSETQRNKGNFPGRFSGRQFSNSRSEMNVSTLELGDSALYLCASSHRTGGGPNEKLFFGSGTQLSVL.

This clone showed up many times. The chain is built from TRBV18 and TRBJ1-1; unclear D gene. The CDR3 contains 14 residues. V gave up 2 bases and J gave up 4 bases, with 11 bases separating them. From germline, CDR1 is KGHSH and CDR2 LQKENI. The CDR3 DNA reads TGTGCCAGCTCACCAGTCGGTGTCCCCACTGAAGCTTTCTTT. Residues: CASSPVGVPTEAFF.

Points on this clone: Other DNA variants within this sample encode the same CDR3. The chain couples TRBV30 to TRBJ1-1; tentatively, D is TRBD1 (5 bases). Germline V gene lookup returns CDR1 GTSNPN and CDR2 SVGIG (reference sequence). Between the trimmed V and J ends, which lost 0 bases and 1 base, there was a span of 12 bases. The CDR3 is 15 residues long. CDR3 region: CAWSVQGHRNTEAFF. The DNA for the CDR3 is TGTGCCTGGAGTGTACAAGGACACAGGAACACTGAAGCTTTCTTT.

This sequence joins TRBV9 and TRBJ1-6; no definite D call. The CDR3 sequence is 15 residues long. Trimming took 3 bases from V and 0 from J, leaving 7 bases between them. Germline CDR1 SGDLS, CDR2 YYNGEE. The CDR3 sequence is CASSAPGSYNSPLHF. CDR3 bases: TGTGCCAGCAGCGCCCCGGGCTCCTATAATTCACCCCTCCACTTT.

The chain joins TRBV5-6 to TRBJ2-7, with 7 bases identical to TRBD1. In germline, CDR1 is SGHDT, CDR2 YYEEEE. Trimming removed 4 bases from V and 3 bases from J; junction bases left unmatched: 10. The CDR3 consists of 15 residues. The CDR3 sequence is CASSPETGMGYEQYF. CDR3 sequence (DNA): TGTGCCAGCAGCCCTGAGACAGGGATGGGCTACGAGCAGTACTTC.

The chain combines TRBV19 with TRBJ1-1, with D maybe TRBD1 (5 bases). CDR1 is LNHDA, CDR2 SQIVND, per germline (reference sequence). This CDR3 region has 12 residues. V was trimmed by 11 bases and J by 4 bases, leaving 14 bases between them. The CDR3 sequence: CAAGPRSTEAFF. In nucleotides, the CDR3 is TGTGCCGCGGGGCCTAGGAGCACTGAAGCTTTCTTT.

The CDR3 is CASSPSGGVGTEAFF. Here the CDR3 DNA reads TGTGCCAGCTCACCGTCCGGGGGGGTGGGGACTGAAGCTTTCTTT. The chain employs TRBV18 and TRBJ1-1; D is perhaps TRBD1 (5 bases). The CDR3 runs to 15 residues. Germline CDR1 KGHSH, CDR2 LQKENI. V gave up 3 bases and J gave up 5 bases, with 16 bases separating them.

The V and J genes are TRBV9 and TRBJ2-2; maybe TRBD2 (7 bases). The CDR3 spans 16 residues. The V gene lost 4 bases and the J gene lost 3 bases, with 16 bases spanning the gap. Germline V gene lookup returns CDR1 SGDLS and CDR2 YYNGEE. The CDR3 bases are TGTGCCAGCAGCCCAGTGGGGGGGGCTCACACCGGGGAGCTGTTTTTT. It yields the protein CASSPVGGAHTGELFF.

This clone appeared a few times. V and J are TRBV5-4 and TRBJ2-3, with TRBD1 matching over 9 bases. The CDR3 totals 14 residues. Germline CDR1 is SGHNT and CDR2 is YYREEE (reference sequence). V lost 3 bases, J lost 1 base, and 0 bases stayed unmatched. CDR3 DNA sequence: TGTGCCAGCAGCTGGGACAGGGGCACAGATACGCAGTATTTT. Translated, it gives CASSWDRGTDTQYF.

The V and J genes are TRBV24-1 and TRBJ2-2, with 9 bases lining up with TRBD1. Germline trimming cut 9 bases from V and 2 bases from J; bases unmatched to any gene: 6. This CDR3 is 15 amino acids long. Germline V lookup: CDR1 KGHDR, CDR2 SFDVKD. The DNA for the CDR3 is TGTGCCACCGGAACAGGGGGCGTCAACACCGGGGAGCTGTTTTTT. Translation: CATGTGGVNTGELFF.

The gene calls are TRBV10-3 and TRBJ1-2; the D is unclear. The CDR3 spans 15 residues. V shed 3 bases and J shed 1 base, with 12 bases lying between them. The germline gives CDR1 ENHRY, CDR2 SYGVKD. The CDR3 DNA reads as TGTGCCATCAGTGACCCAAACGGAGGTAACTATGGCTACACCTTC. Its protein product is CAISDPNGGNYGYTF.

This clone was detected once. The chain uses TRBV4-1 and TRBJ1-2; D gene uncertain. Germline CDR1 and CDR2: MGHRA and YSYEKL. The CDR3 length is 21 residues. Trimming stripped 2 bases from V and 4 bases from J, with 32 bases between. CDR3 protein: CASSQTLDRTAPGRTAYGYTF. The CDR3 bases are TGCGCCAGCAGCCAAACCCTTGACCGGACGGCCCCGGGAAGGACGGCCTATGGCTACACCTTC.

DNA of the CDR3: TGTGCCAGCAGCCACTCCCGCGGGGGCCTCCACACCGGGGAGCTGTTTTTT. Amino acids: CASSHSRGGLHTGELFF. The genes are TRBV4-2 and TRBJ2-2, with a possible D match to TRBD2 (7 bases). The V gene lost 3 bases and the J gene lost 3 bases, with 17 bases spanning the gap. Germline loops: CDR1 LGHNA, CDR2 YNFKEQ. The CDR3 is made up of 17 amino acids.

This clone was detected a few times. This rearrangement joins TRBV19 to TRBJ1-6, with D tentatively TRBD1 (6 bases). Germline V CDR1 and CDR2: LNHDA, SQIVND (reference sequence). There are 15 residues in the CDR3. The germline V and J ends were trimmed by 5 bases and 7 bases, with 15 bases remaining between them. The CDR3 loop reads CASSVQGAVNSPLHF. The CDR3 region has the DNA TGTGCCAGTAGTGTACAGGGTGCGGTGAATTCACCCCTCCACTTT.

The gene calls are TRBV28 and TRBJ1-2; the D is unclear. Germline V gene sequence: CDR1 MDHEN, CDR2 SYDVKM. The CDR3 runs 14 residues. Trimming removed 6 bases from V and 4 bases from J, with 15 bases in between. The CDR3 DNA sequence: TGTGCCAGCAGCCTTGTCCGGGCGGGCTATGGCTACACCTTC. It yields the protein CASSLVRAGYGYTF.

CDR3 amino acids: CASSPGRTGQTNQPQHF. The CDR3 DNA follows: TGTGCCAGTAGTCCGGGAAGGACAGGGCAAACCAATCAGCCCCAGCATTTT. The chain recombines TRBV19 with TRBJ1-5; TRBD1 aligns across 8 bases. The length of the CDR3 is 17 residues. J was trimmed by 3 bases and V by 5 bases; bases with no gene match: 12. Looked up from germline, CDR1 is LNHDA and CDR2 is SQIVND (reference sequence).

The CDR3: CASSDKGQVSSYEQYF. The CDR3 nucleotides read TGTGCCAGCAGTGACAAGGGACAGGTGAGCTCCTACGAGCAGTACTTC. The chain joins TRBV6-1 to TRBJ2-7; 8 bases align to TRBD1. The CDR3 is 16 residues long. J lost 0 bases, V lost 3 bases, and 7 bases had no gene match. Germline values: CDR1 MNHNS, CDR2 SASEGT.

The chain has TRBV25-1 and TRBJ1-2; a possible D gene is TRBD1 (5 bases). V was clipped by 4 bases and J by 4 bases, with 16 bases between them. The CDR3 covers 15 residues. CDR1 and CDR2 from the germline V gene are MGHDK and SYGVNS. Written as DNA, the CDR3 is TGTGCCAGCAGTGCCGATCGGGGGTCCCTCTATGGCTACACCTTC. This codes for CASSADRGSLYGYTF.

The genes are TRBV6-5 and TRBJ1-1; D uncertain. Trimming pared 6 bases from V and 7 bases from J, leaving 12 bases between. From germline, CDR1 is MNHEY and CDR2 SVGAGI. This CDR3 is 12 amino acids long. The CDR3 reads CASRIPGIEAFF. The CDR3 nucleotides read TGTGCCAGCAGAATTCCGGGAATTGAAGCTTTCTTT.

This clone turned up a few times. J is TRBJ1-5 and V is TRBV6-6; 10 bases are a match to TRBD1. Germline lookup yields CDR1 MNHNY and CDR2 SVGAGI (reference sequence). This CDR3 contains 16 residues. V dropped 2 bases and J dropped 5; count of bases not matched to a gene: 6. The CDR3 DNA reads TGTGCCAGCAGTTACGGGACAGGGGTATTAGATCAGCCCCAGCATTTT. Translating gives CASSYGTGVLDQPQHF.

This chain uses TRBV4-1 with TRBJ2-7, with D tentatively TRBD1 (6 bases). V was shortened by 3 bases and J by 0 bases, with 9 bases between the two germline ends. The CDR3 extends over 14 amino acids. Germline V gene sequence: CDR1 MGHRA, CDR2 YSYEKL. The CDR3 sequence is CASSHRDNSYEQYF. For the CDR3, the DNA is TGCGCCAGCAGCCACCGGGACAACTCCTACGAGCAGTACTTC.

The J gene is TRBJ1-5, the V gene TRBV7-2; D is possibly TRBD1 (5 bases). Germline V gene lookup returns CDR1 SGHTA and CDR2 FQGNSA. The CDR3 has 14 residues. The germline V and J ends were trimmed by 10 bases and 12 bases, with 25 bases remaining between them. The CDR3 protein is CATGRQYHTQVQHF. For the CDR3, the DNA is TGTGCCACCGGGCGACAGTACCACACTCAGGTCCAGCATTTT.

This rearrangement joins TRBV7-9 to TRBJ2-1, with 12 bases matching TRBD2. Trimming cost V 5 bases and J 9 bases; bases outside gene matches: 11. The CDR3 runs 16 residues. Germline lookup yields CDR1 SEHNR and CDR2 FQNEAQ (reference sequence). CDR3 in DNA: TGTGCCAGCAGCCCTGTCCTAGCGGGGGGGCCGGGTGAGCAGTTCTTC. As protein: CASSPVLAGGPGEQFF.